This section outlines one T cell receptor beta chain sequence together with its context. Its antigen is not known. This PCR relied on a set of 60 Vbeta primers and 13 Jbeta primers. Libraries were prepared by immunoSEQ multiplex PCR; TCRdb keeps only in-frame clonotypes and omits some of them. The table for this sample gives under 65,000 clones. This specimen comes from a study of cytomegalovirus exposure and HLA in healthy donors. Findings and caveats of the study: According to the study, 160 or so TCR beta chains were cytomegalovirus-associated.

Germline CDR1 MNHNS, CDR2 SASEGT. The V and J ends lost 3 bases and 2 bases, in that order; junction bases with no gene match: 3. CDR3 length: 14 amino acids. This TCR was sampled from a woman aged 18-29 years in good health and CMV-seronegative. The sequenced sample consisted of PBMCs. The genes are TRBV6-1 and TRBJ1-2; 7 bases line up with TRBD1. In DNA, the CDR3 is TGTGCCAGCAGTGAGTACAGGGGAAACTATGGCTACACCTTC. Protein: CASSEYRGNYGYTF.